The 19 T cell receptor beta chains in this list originate from one sample, sequenced in a study of blood T cell repertoires in COVID-19. Method: immunoSEQ multiplex PCR; TCRdb's copy keeps in-frame clones and lacks some. This table holds more than 150,000 clones, about 88% found once. Material: peripheral blood. The receptors come from a man in his forties with active or convalescent COVID-19.

The chain links TRBV11-2 to TRBJ1-1; D remains unclear. The CDR3 extends over 15 amino acids. Trimming took 1 base from V and 1 from J, leaving 10 bases between them. The germline V gene has CDR1 SGHAT and CDR2 FQNNGV. The CDR3 nucleotides read TGTGCCAGCAGCTTAGCCTCACGGGGGAACACTGAAGCTTTCTTT. Translating it yields CASSLASRGNTEAFF.

This CDR3 reads CASSDVSQGRNSPLHF. CDR3 sequence (DNA): TGCGCCAGCAGTGATGTGAGTCAGGGTAGGAATTCACCCCTCCACTTT. This chain connects TRBV10-2 to TRBJ1-6; possible D gene TRBD1, 5 bases. Trimming pared 3 bases from V and 7 bases from J, leaving 16 bases between. Germline V CDR1 and CDR2: WSHSY, SAAADI. The CDR3 has 16 residues.

The CDR3 here is CASSPTKNTGELFF. The CDR3 DNA sequence: TGTGCCAGCAGCCCCACTAAAAACACCGGGGAGCTGTTTTTT. The genes are TRBV7-3 and TRBJ2-2; D not resolved. The CDR3 spans 14 residues. Germline CDR1 SGHTA, CDR2 FQGTGA. Deletions cut 5 bases from V and 2 bases from J, with 9 bases between.

The chain employs TRBV5-3 and TRBJ1-5; 9 bases are a match to TRBD1. TRBV5-3 belongs to the ORF category, with a function that is uncertain. The CDR3 is 18 residues long. The J segment lost 5 bases and the V segment lost 1 base, leaving 13 bases of the junction unmatched. CDR3 amino acids: CARSLKDRGTPTHQPQHF. DNA for the CDR3: TGTGCCAGAAGCTTGAAGGACAGGGGTACGCCAACCCATCAGCCCCAGCATTTT.

V usage is TRBV2 and J usage is TRBJ2-5, with 12 nucleotides matching TRBD2. CDR3 length: 15 residues. The ends lost 6 bases at V and 2 bases at J; junction bases unmatched: 4. The germline V gene has CDR1 SNHLY and CDR2 FYNNEI. CDR3 sequence: CASRPGTSGQETQYF. In nucleotides, the CDR3 is TGTGCCAGCAGACCCGGGACTAGCGGGCAAGAGACCCAGTACTTC.

The sample holds a few counts of this clone. The V call is TRBV11-2, the J call TRBJ1-1; D may be TRBD1 (6 bases). Trimming removed 5 bases at V and 6 bases at J, with 10 bases between. This CDR3 spans 12 amino acids. From germline, CDR1 is SGHAT and CDR2 FQNNGV. CDR3 sequence reads: CASSPRTAEAFF. CDR3 in DNA: TGTGCCAGCAGCCCACGGACAGCTGAAGCTTTCTTT.

The V call is TRBV12-5, the J call TRBJ2-7; 7 bases fit TRBD1. The CDR3 contains 15 residues. In germline, CDR1 is LGHNT, CDR2 FRNRAP. Trimming took 1 base from V and 5 from J; bases not matched to a gene: 8. The CDR3 DNA is TGTGCTAGTGGTTTGGGACAGGGTAGCTTCAACGAGCAGTACTTC. The encoded protein is CASGLGQGSFNEQYF.

The rearrangement joins TRBV6-1 to TRBJ2-3, with 8 nucleotides matching TRBD1. CDR1 MNHNS and CDR2 SASEGT come from the germline V gene. V was clipped by 2 bases and J by 1 base; unmatched bases: 5. CDR3 length equals 16 residues. CDR3 sequence reads: CASSESPGQGTDTQYF. The CDR3, as DNA: TGTGCCAGCAGTGAATCTCCGGGACAGGGCACAGATACGCAGTATTTT.

This chain uses TRBV7-2 with TRBJ2-5; 8 nucleotides agree with TRBD2. CDR3 length: 14 residues. Germline CDR1 reads SGHTA; CDR2 reads FQGNSA. The V gene end was trimmed by 6 bases and the J gene end by 4 bases; junction bases not matched to a gene: 7. Here the CDR3 DNA reads TGTGCCAGCAGTCCCGATCGGGGGGGAGAGACCCAGTACTTC. Translating it yields CASSPDRGGETQYF.

The chain couples TRBV5-4 to TRBJ2-1, with D perhaps TRBD2 (6 bases). Trimming shortened V by 4 bases and J by 5 bases, and 10 bases separated the two germline ends. Germline V gene data show CDR1 as SGHNT and CDR2 as YYREEE (reference sequence). The CDR3 is 13 residues long. CDR3 residues: CASSAPGDNEQFF. CDR3 sequence (DNA): TGTGCCAGCAGCGCCCCGGGGGACAATGAGCAGTTCTTC. Variable domain in full (rest from reference TRBV5-4 and TRBJ2-1): ETGVTQSPTHLIKTRGQQVTLRCSSQSGHNTVSWYQQALGQGPQFIFQYYREEENGRGNFPPRFSGLQFPNYSSELNVNALELDDSALYLCASSAPGDNEQFFGPGTRLTVL.

The count of this clone is one. This chain uses TRBV28 with TRBJ1-1; D perhaps matches TRBD1 (6 bases). Trimming cost V 2 bases and J 6 bases, with 13 bases left between them. The CDR3 runs to 14 residues. Germline CDR1 MDHEN, CDR2 SYDVKM. CDR3 sequence: CASSLGHRVSEAFF. The CDR3 coding sequence is TGTGCCAGCAGTTTAGGACACAGGGTCTCTGAAGCTTTCTTT.

The chain links TRBV5-1 to TRBJ2-3; 7 bases agree with TRBD2. Trimming at V came to 4 bases and at J to 2 bases, leaving 4 bases not matched to a gene. Germline CDR1 and CDR2: SGHRS and YFSETQ. There are 14 residues in the CDR3. As DNA, the CDR3 is TGCGCCAGCAGCACCGGGGGGTACACAGATACGCAGTATTTT. Amino acids: CASSTGGYTDTQYF.

This chain connects TRBV18 to TRBJ2-6; 7 bases match TRBD1. Germline V lookup: CDR1 KGHSH, CDR2 LQKENI. J was trimmed by 2 bases and V by 2 bases; bases with no gene match: 0. CDR3 length equals 15 residues. This CDR3 is CASSPGTAGANVLTF. In DNA form, the CDR3 reads TGTGCCAGCTCACCAGGGACAGCTGGGGCCAACGTCCTGACTTTC.

V is TRBV5-1 and J is TRBJ1-1, with 9 nucleotides matching TRBD1. In germline, CDR1 is SGHRS, CDR2 YFSETQ. This CDR3 is 16 amino acids long. Trimming removed 0 bases from V and 4 bases from J; junction bases left unmatched: 7. The CDR3 loop reads CASSLGTGVTITEAFF. The CDR3 nucleotides read TGCGCCAGCAGCTTGGGGACAGGGGTAACAATCACTGAAGCTTTCTTT.

The CDR3 sequence: CASSSWTSGDIQETQYF. The CDR3 DNA reads as TGTGCCAGCAGCTCCTGGACTAGCGGGGATATCCAAGAGACCCAGTACTTC. The chain couples TRBV4-2 to TRBJ2-5, with TRBD2 matching over 12 bases. Germline CDR1 and CDR2: LGHNA and YNFKEQ. With V trimmed by 5 bases and J by 1 base, 8 bases remained unmatched. The CDR3 has 17 residues.

The chain carries TRBV28 and TRBJ1-5, with no clear D. Trimming pared 7 bases from V and 2 bases from J, leaving 15 bases between. The CDR3 extends over 15 amino acids. Germline CDR1 is MDHEN and CDR2 is SYDVKM. The CDR3 nucleotides are TGTGCCAGCAAACCCTCGGGTTTAGGCAATCAGCCCCAGCATTTT. This codes for CASKPSGLGNQPQHF.

Only a few counts were recorded for this clone. The rearrangement joins TRBV27 to TRBJ1-1, with 9 bases aligning to TRBD1. CDR3 size: 20 residues. With 6 bases clipped from V and 0 bases from J, the junction kept 20 bases outside the gene matches. Germline CDR1 and CDR2: MNHEY and SMNVEV (reference sequence). In DNA form, the CDR3 reads TGTGCCAGCAGCTACACCCCGCTACAGGGGGCGCGAGTAGTGAACACTGAAGCTTTCTTT. Protein product: CASSYTPLQGARVVNTEAFF.

This chain joins TRBV29-1 and TRBJ1-2; the match to TRBD1 covers 7 bases. The CDR3 length is 14 residues. CDR1 and CDR2 from the germline V gene are SQVTM and ANQGSEA. Trimming took 3 bases from V and 4 from J; bases not matched to a gene: 8. CDR3 protein: CSVDWRDSSYGYTF. The CDR3 DNA reads TGCAGCGTTGATTGGAGGGACAGCAGCTATGGCTACACCTTC.

The gene calls are TRBV28 and TRBJ1-1; D unresolved. CDR3 length: 14 amino acids. V lost 3 bases, J lost 3 bases, and 11 bases lay in between. CDR1 is MDHEN, CDR2 SYDVKM, per germline. CDR3 DNA sequence: TGTGCCAGCAGTTTCCTCTCGCGTGACACTGAAGCTTTCTTT. The encoded protein is CASSFLSRDTEAFF.